These 23 T cell receptor beta chains were sequenced from one sample in a study of T cells in Graves' hyperthyroidism and ophthalmopathy. There were TCR beta CDR3 regions amplified from RNA transcripts. TCR CDR3 underwent first-round RT-PCR with the HTBI primer set. TCRdb reprocessed the multiplex PCR reads with MiXCR, giving one entry per CDR3 protein. The sample shows 200,000 to 300,000 distinct CDR3 sequences, roughly 15% of them seen only once. The sample was blood. These receptors originate from a woman between 18 and 29 years old with Graves' ophthalmopathy.

A note on this clonotype: A read error may produce the germline difference seen at one junction end. V is TRBV19 and J is TRBJ1-5, with 8 bases matching TRBD1. Germline-derived CDR1 and CDR2 are LNHDA and SQIVND (reference sequence). The CDR3 runs 16 residues. In nucleotides, the CDR3 is TGTGCCAGTAGTCGCGGGACAGGTCTTGGCAATGAGCCCCAGCATTTT. Translated, it gives CASSRGTGLGNEPQHF.

This clonotype was observed many times. This chain joins TRBV20-1 and TRBJ2-7, with D unresolved. Trimming left V 2 bases short and J 3 bases short, with 14 bases between. The CDR3 is 14 amino acids. Germline loops: CDR1 DFQATT, CDR2 SNEGSKA (reference sequence). The CDR3 protein is CSARRYATDYEQYF. DNA for the CDR3: TGCAGTGCTAGACGTTACGCTACCGACTACGAGCAGTACTTC.

This clonotype was found many times. The genes are TRBV28 and TRBJ1-2; 7 nucleotides align to TRBD1. The CDR3 has 14 amino acids. V lost 2 bases to trimming and J lost 3 bases; unmatched junction nucleotides: 3. Germline values: CDR1 MDHEN, CDR2 SYDVKM. The CDR3 region is CASSLGTAHYGYTF. The CDR3 bases are TGTGCCAGCAGTTTAGGGACAGCGCACTATGGCTACACCTTC.

In its sample, this clonotype was seen many times. This chain links TRBV5-1 with TRBJ2-7; 7 positions match TRBD1. V shed 4 bases, J shed 2 bases, and the junction held 6 bases outside the gene matches. The germline CDR1 and CDR2 sequences are SGHRS and YFSETQ. This CDR3 has 14 amino acids. The CDR3 is CASSAGQVTYEQYF. The CDR3 nucleotides are TGCGCCAGCAGCGCCGGACAGGTGACCTACGAGCAGTACTTC. Full variable domain (rest looked up from reference TRBV5-1 and TRBJ2-7): KAGVTQTPRYLIKTRGQQVTLSCSPISGHRSVSWYQQTPGQGLQFLFEYFSETQRNKGNFPGRFSGRQFSNSRSEMNVSTLELGDSALYLCASSAGQVTYEQYFGPGTRLTVT.

This clonotype was counted ten times or more. The chain joins TRBV15 to TRBJ1-2, with a weak D call TRBD1 (5 bases). CDR1 and CDR2 (germline): LNHNV, YYDKDF (reference sequence). The CDR3 consists of 11 residues. V shed 7 bases and J shed 7 bases, with 10 bases lying between them. The CDR3 region has the DNA TGTGCCACCACCTCGGGGGGTGGCTACACCTTC. Translated, it gives CATTSGGGYTF.

This clonotype was observed at least ten times. The chain is built from TRBV7-2 and TRBJ2-2; the D gene could be TRBD1 or TRBD2 (5 bases each). Germline CDR1 is SGHTA and CDR2 is FQGNSA. The CDR3 runs to 15 residues. V gave up 7 bases and J gave up 7 bases, with 19 bases separating them. This CDR3 reads CASTRTGTRVGELFF. The CDR3 coding sequence is TGTGCCAGCACCCGAACCGGGACGAGGGTCGGGGAGCTGTTTTTT. Based on the CDR3 plus reference TRBV7-2 and TRBJ2-2, the full variable domain is GAGVSQSPSNKVTEKGKDVELRCDPISGHTALYWYRQSLGQGLEFLIYFQGNSAPDKSGLPSDRFSAERTGGSVSTLTIQRTQQEDSAVYLCASTRTGTRVGELFFGEGSRLTVL.

This clonotype was detected a few times. The chain carries TRBV6-1 and TRBJ2-2, with a tentative D call TRBD1 (6 bases). The CDR3 loop spans 13 amino acids. The germline CDR1 and CDR2 sequences are MNHNS and SASEGT. Trimming cost V 7 bases and J 3 bases, with 9 bases left between them. CDR3 region: CASNSGDTGELFF. CDR3 bases: TGTGCCAGCAACTCAGGGGACACCGGGGAGCTGTTTTTT.

Many counts were recorded for this clonotype. J is TRBJ2-3 and V is TRBV27; no firm D call. The germline V and J ends were trimmed by 4 bases and 6 bases, with 11 bases remaining between them. This CDR3 contains 13 residues. Germline V gene data show CDR1 as MNHEY and CDR2 as SMNVEV (reference sequence). DNA of the CDR3: TGTGCCAGCAGTTACACTCTGGAGGATACGCAGTATTTT. Translating gives CASSYTLEDTQYF.

Details on this clonotype: This may come from a read error, since a much larger clone is one base off. The chain carries TRBV5-6 and TRBJ2-7, with D possibly being TRBD1 (5 bases). This CDR3 region has 14 residues. V lost 7 bases, J lost 5 bases, and 19 bases lay in between. Germline-derived CDR1 and CDR2 are SGHDT and YYEEEE. The CDR3 protein is CASGSRMGRDEQYF. CDR3 sequence (DNA): TGTGCCAGCGGCTCGCGAATGGGGCGCGACGAGCAGTACTTC.

This clonotype was found a few times. The missing conserved phenylalanine or tryptophan at the end of this CDR3 makes a read error likely. The chain is built from TRBV28 and TRBJ2-7, with 10 bases matching TRBD1. CDR1 and CDR2 (germline): MDHEN, SYDVKM. The CDR3 covers 15 residues. CDR3 residues: CASRPDRGRRYEQYL. The DNA of the CDR3 is TGCGCCAGCAGACCAGACAGGGGGCGCAGATACGAGCAGTACCTC.

This clonotype was found many times. The rearrangement uses TRBV9 and TRBJ1-1; no clear D. V shed 0 bases and J shed 7 bases, with 10 bases lying between them. The germline V gene has CDR1 SGDLS and CDR2 YYNGEE. The CDR3 consists of 13 residues. CDR3 sequence (DNA): TGTGCCAGCAGCGTAGATAGCGGTAGTGAAGCTTTCTTT. Protein: CASSVDSGSEAFF.

V gene TRBV9 combines with J gene TRBJ1-3, with no clear D. V shed 2 bases and J shed 0 bases, with 12 bases lying between them. Germline CDR1 is SGDLS and CDR2 is YYNGEE. There are 16 residues in the CDR3. The CDR3 region has the DNA TGTGCCAGCAGCGTCTCAACCCCCAGCTCTGGAAACACCATATATTTT. Translating gives CASSVSTPSSGNTIYF.

This chain connects TRBV28 to TRBJ2-5, with 11 positions matching TRBD2. Unmatched junction bases numbered 10, after V lost 5 bases and J lost 5 bases. This CDR3 has 16 amino acids. CDR1 and CDR2 from the germline V gene are MDHEN and SYDVKM. CDR3 in amino acids: CASSRRSGGALETQYF. CDR3 nucleotide sequence: TGTGCCAGCAGTCGTCGTAGCGGGGGGGCCTTGGAGACCCAGTACTTC.

There are a few counts of this clonotype. The V call is TRBV6-4, the J call TRBJ2-2; D might be TRBD2 (5 bases). This CDR3 comprises 14 residues. The ends were cut back, 3 bases at V and 3 bases at J, with 8 bases in the middle. Germline V gives CDR1 MRHNA, CDR2 SNTAGT. The CDR3 loop is CASSELVYTGELFF. The CDR3 nucleotides read TGTGCCAGCAGTGAACTAGTTTACACCGGGGAGCTGTTTTTT.

Many counts were recorded for this clonotype. The J gene is TRBJ2-1, the V gene TRBV24-1, with 9 nucleotides matching TRBD1. This CDR3 contains 15 residues. CDR1 and CDR2 from the germline V gene are KGHDR and SFDVKD. V gave up 5 bases and J gave up 8 bases; unmatched junction bases: 9. CDR3 region: CATSAQTGGFDEQFF. CDR3 DNA: TGTGCCACCAGTGCACAGACAGGGGGATTCGATGAGCAGTTCTTC.

This clonotype was observed at least ten times. This sequence joins TRBV10-2 and TRBJ2-5; D is unclear. The CDR3 covers 14 residues. The ends were cut back, 2 bases at V and 1 base at J, with 8 bases in the middle. Germline V lookup: CDR1 WSHSY, CDR2 SAAADI. CDR3 region: CASSELTPQETQYF. The CDR3 DNA follows: TGCGCCAGCAGTGAGCTCACACCCCAAGAGACCCAGTACTTC.

This clonotype has just a few counts. The V and J genes are TRBV10-2 and TRBJ2-3; 8 bases line up with TRBD1. This CDR3 is built from 17 residues. Germline V gives CDR1 WSHSY, CDR2 SAAADI. The V segment lost 3 bases and the J segment 0 bases; nucleotides outside the gene matches: 8. The CDR3 reads CASSDSQGVFSTDTQYF. In DNA form, the CDR3 reads TGCGCCAGCAGTGATTCACAGGGGGTCTTTAGCACAGATACGCAGTATTTT.

This clonotype has more than one count but fewer than ten. As DNA, the CDR3 is TGTGCTAGTGGTTTGCCCAGGGGGGACGGGGGGGCCAACGTCCTGACTTTC. Its translation: CASGLPRGDGGANVLTF. The chain links TRBV12-5 to TRBJ2-6; D perhaps matches TRBD1 (7 bases). The CDR3 has 17 amino acids. In germline, CDR1 is LGHNT, CDR2 FRNRAP. Between the trimmed V and J ends, which lost 2 bases and 4 bases, there was a span of 15 bases. Complete variable domain (other parts from reference TRBV12-5 and TRBJ2-6): DARVTQTPRHKVTEMGQEVTMRCQPILGHNTVFWYRQTMMQGLELLAYFRNRAPLDDSGMPKDRFSAEMPDATLATLKIQPSEPRDSAVYFCASGLPRGDGGANVLTFGAGSRLTVL.

In this sample, this clonotype turned up many times. This chain uses TRBV6-1 with TRBJ1-1, with D maybe TRBD1 (6 bases). V gave up 6 bases and J gave up 1 base, with 15 bases separating them. Germline V gene data show CDR1 as MNHNS and CDR2 as SASEGT. This CDR3 region has 15 residues. The DNA for the CDR3 is TGTGCCAGCAGGCAATCAGGGGCAACGAACACTGAAGCTTTCTTT. Amino acid sequence: CASRQSGATNTEAFF.

There are many counts of this clonotype. This chain uses TRBV28 with TRBJ2-1, with D uncertain. CDR1 and CDR2 (germline): MDHEN, SYDVKM. There are 13 residues in the CDR3. CDR3 in DNA: TGTGGGGTTGCCCGATCCTCCTACAATGAGCAGTTCTTC. Amino acid sequence: CGVARSSYNEQFF.

V usage is TRBV20-1 and J usage is TRBJ2-1, with 12 bases aligning to TRBD2. The V and J ends lost 0 bases and 7 bases, in that order; junction bases with no gene match: 7. This CDR3 comprises 16 residues. The germline CDR1 and CDR2 sequences are DFQATT and SNEGSKA (reference sequence). CDR3 sequence reads: CSARDPTSGSANEQFF. In DNA form, the CDR3 reads TGCAGTGCTAGAGATCCGACTAGCGGGAGTGCTAATGAGCAGTTCTTC.

There are many counts of this clonotype. The V and J genes are TRBV11-3 and TRBJ2-1; D remains ambiguous. The CDR3 extends over 12 amino acids. The germline CDR1 and CDR2 sequences are SGHNT and YENEEA. The V and J ends lost 7 bases and 13 bases respectively, with 17 bases between them. The CDR3, as DNA: TGTGCCAGCAAAGGCCCCCAGCCCCGCCAGTTCTTC. Encoded protein: CASKGPQPRQFF.

This clonotype was recorded at least ten times. The chain combines TRBV14 with TRBJ2-1; D may be TRBD2 (7 bases). Per the germline V gene, CDR1 is SGHDN and CDR2 is FVKESK. CDR3 size: 16 residues. V shed 0 bases and J shed 5 bases, with 14 bases lying between them. CDR3 residues: CASSQERLAGDNEQFF. CDR3 sequence (DNA): TGTGCCAGCAGCCAAGAGAGACTAGCAGGGGACAATGAGCAGTTCTTC.